This note documents a single T cell receptor beta chain sequence. This sample was included in a study of identical twins. The germline V gene has CDR1 SGHRS and CDR2 YFSETQ. The ends lost 7 bases at V and 5 bases at J; junction bases unmatched: 7. The CDR3 is 14 residues long. Each CDR3 protein gets one entry after TCRdb re-called the 5' RACE reads with MiXCR. The sample carries roughly 690,000 distinct CDR3 sequences, about 20% recorded once. The same specimen was also included in a second study, on T cells expressing NK-cell markers.

The rearrangement uses TRBV5-1 and TRBJ2-3, with 10 bases matching TRBD1. Material for sequencing was PBMCs. This TCR derives from a woman aged 18 to 35 in good health. This chain's CDR3 is CASGSGTGEDTQYF. In DNA form, the CDR3 reads TGCGCCAGCGGCTCCGGGACAGGGGAAGATACGCAGTATTTT.